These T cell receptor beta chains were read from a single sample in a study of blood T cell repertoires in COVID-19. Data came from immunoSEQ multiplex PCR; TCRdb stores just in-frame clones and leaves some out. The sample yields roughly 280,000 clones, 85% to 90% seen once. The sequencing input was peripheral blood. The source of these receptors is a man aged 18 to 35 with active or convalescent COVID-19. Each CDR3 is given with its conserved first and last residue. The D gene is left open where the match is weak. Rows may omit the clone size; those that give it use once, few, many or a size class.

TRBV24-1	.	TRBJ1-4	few	CATSEGAPNEKLFF	TGTGCCACCAGTGAGGGGGCCCCAAATGAAAAACTGTTTTTT
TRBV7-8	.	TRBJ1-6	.	CASSAPGHPNSPLHF	TGTGCCAGCAGCGCGCCGGGACACCCTAATTCACCCCTCCACTTT
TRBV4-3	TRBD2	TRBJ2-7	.	CASSPLAGVGEQYF	TGCGCCAGCAGCCCACTAGCGGGAGTGGGAGAGCAGTACTTC
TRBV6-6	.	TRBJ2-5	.	CASKAGAGETQYF	TGTGCCAGCAAGGCAGGGGCCGGAGAGACCCAGTACTTC
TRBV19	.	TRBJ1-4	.	CASSNYTGTLQLFF	TGTGCCAGTAGTAACTATACGGGGACACTGCAACTGTTTTTT
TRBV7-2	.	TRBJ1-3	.	CASSGRDSGNTIYF	TGTGCCAGCAGCGGTCGGGACTCTGGAAACACCATATATTTT
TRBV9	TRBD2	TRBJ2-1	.	CASSVDHSGTYNEQFF	TGTGCCAGCAGCGTAGACCATAGCGGGACCTACAATGAGCAGTTCTTC
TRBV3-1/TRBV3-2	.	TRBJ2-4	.	CASPQGQGKVNIQYF	TGTGCCAGCCCCCAGGGGCAGGGTAAAGTAAACATTCAGTACTTC
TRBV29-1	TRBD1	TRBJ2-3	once	CSLFGTASDTQYF	TGCAGCCTCTTCGGGACAGCCTCAGATACGCAGTATTTT
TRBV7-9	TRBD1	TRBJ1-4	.	CASSIRHLGQGASEEKLFF	TGTGCCAGCAGCATTCGACACCTGGGACAGGGTGCATCGGAGGAAAAACTGTTTTTT
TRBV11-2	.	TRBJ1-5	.	CASSFGGDQPQHF	TGTGCCAGCAGCTTCGGCGGGGATCAGCCCCAGCATTTT
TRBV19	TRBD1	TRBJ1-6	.	CASSIGTGKDNSPLHF	TGTGCCAGTAGTATTGGGACAGGGAAGGATAATTCACCCCTCCACTTT
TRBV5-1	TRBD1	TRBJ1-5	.	CASSSGQGEPQHF	TGCGCCAGCAGCTCGGGACAGGGGGAGCCCCAGCATTTT
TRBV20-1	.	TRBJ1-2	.	CSARHNYGYTF	TGCAGTGCTAGACATAACTATGGCTACACCTTC
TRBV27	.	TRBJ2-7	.	CASSLARGYREQYF	TGTGCCAGCAGTTTAGCCCGGGGGTATCGTGAGCAGTACTTC
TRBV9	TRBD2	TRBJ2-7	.	CASSVTAGEVYEQYF	TGTGCCAGCAGCGTTACGGCGGGAGAGGTCTACGAGCAGTACTTC
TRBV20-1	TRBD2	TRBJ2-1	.	CSASGWREQNNEQFF	TGCAGTGCTAGTGGGTGGCGGGAGCAAAACAATGAGCAGTTCTTC
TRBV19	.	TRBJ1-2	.	CASSNQGMANYGYTF	TGTGCCAGTAGCAACCAGGGGATGGCTAACTATGGCTACACCTTC
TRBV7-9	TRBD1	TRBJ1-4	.	CASSGQGEKLFF	TGTGCCAGCAGCGGACAGGGTGAAAAACTGTTTTTT
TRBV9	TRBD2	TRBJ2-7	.	CASSVGSGTTYEQYF	TGTGCCAGCAGCGTAGGAAGCGGGACGACCTACGAGCAGTACTTC
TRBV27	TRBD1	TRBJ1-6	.	CASGKDRRDSPLHF	TGTGCCAGCGGGAAGGACAGGAGGGATTCACCCCTCCACTTT
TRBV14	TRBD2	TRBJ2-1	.	CASSQVAREVQFF	TGTGCCAGCAGCCAAGTGGCGCGGGAGGTGCAGTTCTTC
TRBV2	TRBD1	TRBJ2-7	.	CASYRAGGSYEQYF	TGTGCCAGCTATAGGGCAGGGGGTTCCTACGAGCAGTACTTC
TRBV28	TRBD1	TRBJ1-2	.	CASSSPEKGAFYGYTF	TGTGCCAGCAGTTCACCTGAAAAGGGGGCGTTCTATGGCTACACCTTC
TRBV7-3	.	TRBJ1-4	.	CASSLTLNEKLFF	TGTGCCAGCAGCTTAACACTTAATGAAAAACTGTTTTTT
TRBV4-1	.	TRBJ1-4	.	CASSQAGIEKLFF	TGCGCCAGCAGCCAAGCCGGGATTGAAAAACTGTTTTTT
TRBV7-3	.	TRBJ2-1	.	CASSRPGNEQFF	TGTGCCAGCAGTAGGCCCGGGAATGAGCAGTTCTTC
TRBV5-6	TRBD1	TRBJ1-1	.	CASSLTGVSEAFF	TGTGCCAGCAGCCTCACAGGGGTAAGTGAAGCTTTCTTT
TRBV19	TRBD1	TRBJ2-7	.	CASTTGGDPSEQYF	TGTGCCAGTACGACAGGGGGGGATCCGTCCGAGCAGTACTTC
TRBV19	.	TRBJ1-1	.	CASSTDSGTEAFF	TGTGCCAGTAGTACCGATTCGGGCACTGAAGCTTTCTTT
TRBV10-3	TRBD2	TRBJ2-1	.	CAISESLAVNEQFF	TGTGCCATCAGTGAGTCGCTAGCGGTCAATGAGCAGTTCTTC
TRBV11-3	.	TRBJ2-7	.	CASSLVQGDYEQYF	TGTGCCAGCAGCCTGGTGCAGGGCGACTACGAGCAGTACTTC
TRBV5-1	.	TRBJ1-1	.	CASSLKGDTEAFF	TGCGCCAGCAGCTTGAAGGGAGACACTGAAGCTTTCTTT
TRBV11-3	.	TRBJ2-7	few	CASSLENRDSLYEQYF	TGTGCCAGCAGCTTAGAAAATCGGGACTCCTTATACGAGCAGTACTTC
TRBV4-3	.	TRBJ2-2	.	CASSLPGEGPGELFF	TGCGCCAGCAGCCTCCCCGGAGAGGGCCCCGGGGAGCTGTTTTTT
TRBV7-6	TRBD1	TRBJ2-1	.	CASSLDPGGEQFF	TGTGCCAGCAGCTTAGATCCAGGGGGCGAGCAGTTCTTC
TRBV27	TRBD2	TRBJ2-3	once	CASRPGLPPDTQYF	TGTGCCAGCCGTCCGGGACTACCTCCAGATACGCAGTATTTT
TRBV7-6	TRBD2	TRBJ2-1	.	CASSTPRGGGAGNEQFF	TGTGCCAGCAGCACCCCCCGGGGCGGGGGGGCTGGGAATGAGCAGTTCTTC
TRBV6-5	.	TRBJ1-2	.	CASSMGHSYTF	TGTGCCAGCAGTATGGGACACAGCTACACCTTC
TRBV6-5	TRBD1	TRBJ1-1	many	CASSDRENTEAFF	TGTGCCAGCAGCGACAGGGAGAACACTGAAGCTTTCTTT
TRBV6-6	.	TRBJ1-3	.	CASKLTGTGNTIYF	TGTGCCAGCAAATTAACAGGGACTGGAAACACCATATATTTT
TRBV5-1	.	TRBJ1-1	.	CASSAGQLNTEAFF	TGCGCCAGCAGCGCCGGACAGTTGAACACTGAAGCTTTCTTT
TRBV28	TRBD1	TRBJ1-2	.	CASSVLTGQADYGYTF	TGTGCCAGCAGCGTATTGACGGGACAGGCAGACTATGGCTACACCTTC
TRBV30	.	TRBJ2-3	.	CAWSLPGSTDTQYF	TGTGCCTGGAGTTTGCCGGGAAGCACAGATACGCAGTATTTT
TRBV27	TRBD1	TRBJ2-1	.	CASVSWTGQDSNEQFF	TGTGCCAGCGTATCATGGACGGGACAGGATTCCAATGAGCAGTTCTTC
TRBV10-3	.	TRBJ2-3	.	CAITNGASTDTQYF	TGTGCCATCACAAATGGGGCTAGCACAGATACGCAGTATTTT
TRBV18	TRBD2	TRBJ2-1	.	CASSPPIAGGGNEQFF	TGTGCCAGCTCACCACCCATAGCGGGAGGTGGGAATGAGCAGTTCTTC
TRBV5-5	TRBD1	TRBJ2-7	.	CASSRRDPGQGALEQYF	TGTGCCAGCAGCCGAAGGGACCCGGGACAGGGGGCTCTCGAGCAGTACTTC
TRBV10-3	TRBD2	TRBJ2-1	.	CAISRTSGRGSSYNEQFF	TGTGCCATCAGTCGGACTAGCGGGAGAGGGAGCTCCTACAATGAGCAGTTCTTC
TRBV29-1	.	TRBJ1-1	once	CSVRRRNTEAFF	TGCAGCGTTCGGAGGAGGAACACTGAAGCTTTCTTT